This T cell receptor beta chain was observed in a study of blood T cells in healthy people across ages. CDR1 is MNHEY, CDR2 SMNVEV, per germline (reference sequence). The CDR3 totals 16 residues. V lost 5 bases, J lost 11 bases, and 22 bases lay in between. Alongside a J-beta primer mix, a sample-barcoded 5' primer served in a second PCR lasting about 6 to 12 cycles. TCRdb reanalysed the 5' RACE reads using MiXCR and keeps one entry per CDR3 protein. Of around 1,100,000 distinct CDR3 sequences listed, more than 30% are singletons. The clonotype originates from a young man in good health. The genes are TRBV27 and TRBJ1-6; D remains ambiguous. Sequencing was carried out using blood. In DNA, the CDR3 is TGTGCCAGCAGTCCTCACCTCACAACTTCCAGGCCACCCCTCCACTTT. As protein: CASSPHLTTSRPPLHF.